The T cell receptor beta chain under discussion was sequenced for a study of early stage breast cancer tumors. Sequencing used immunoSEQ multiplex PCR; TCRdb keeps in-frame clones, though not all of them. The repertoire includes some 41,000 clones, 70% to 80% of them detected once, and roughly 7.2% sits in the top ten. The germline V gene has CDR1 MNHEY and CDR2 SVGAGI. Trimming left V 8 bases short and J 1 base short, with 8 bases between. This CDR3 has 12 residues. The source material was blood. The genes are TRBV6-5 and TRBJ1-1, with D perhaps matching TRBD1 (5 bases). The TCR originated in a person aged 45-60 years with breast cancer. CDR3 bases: TGTGCCAGCGGCGGGGCGAACACTGAAGCTTTCTTT. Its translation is CASGGANTEAFF.